A single TCR beta chain is shown here with its context. Sequencing used immunoSEQ multiplex PCR; TCRdb keeps in-frame clones, though not all of them. The sample lists 75,000 to 95,000 clones; approximately 95% were seen once. The CDR3 totals 14 residues. Trimming cost V 9 bases and J 2 bases, with 14 bases left between them. CDR1 is MNHEY, CDR2 SVGAGI, per germline. This record belongs to a study of technical replicates of blood from a few donors. Sequenced material: T cells isolated from PBMCs. The V and J genes are TRBV6-5 and TRBJ2-1; possibly TRBD2 for D (6 bases). The TCR was taken from a human donor in good health. The CDR3 is CASQGGAAYNEQFF. In DNA, the CDR3 is TGTGCCAGTCAGGGCGGGGCAGCCTACAATGAGCAGTTCTTC.